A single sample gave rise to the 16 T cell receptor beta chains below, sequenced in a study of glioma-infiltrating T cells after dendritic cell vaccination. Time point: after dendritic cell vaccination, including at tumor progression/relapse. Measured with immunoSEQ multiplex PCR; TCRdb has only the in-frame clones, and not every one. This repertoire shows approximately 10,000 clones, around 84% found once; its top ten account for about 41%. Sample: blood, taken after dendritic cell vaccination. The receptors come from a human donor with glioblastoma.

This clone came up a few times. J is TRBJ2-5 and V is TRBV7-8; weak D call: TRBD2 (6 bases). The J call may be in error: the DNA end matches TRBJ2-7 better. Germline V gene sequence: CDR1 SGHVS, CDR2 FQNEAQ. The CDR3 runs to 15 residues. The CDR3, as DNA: TGTGCCAGCACCCCCCTCGGGGGAAGCTCCTACGAGCAGTACTTC. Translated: CASTPLGGSSYEQYF.

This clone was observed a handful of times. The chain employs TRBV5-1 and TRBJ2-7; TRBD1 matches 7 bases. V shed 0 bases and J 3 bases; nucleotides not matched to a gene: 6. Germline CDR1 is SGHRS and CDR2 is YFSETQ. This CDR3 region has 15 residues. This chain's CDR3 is CASSLAGTANYEQYF. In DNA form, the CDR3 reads TGCGCCAGCAGCTTGGCCGGGACAGCGAACTACGAGCAGTACTTC.

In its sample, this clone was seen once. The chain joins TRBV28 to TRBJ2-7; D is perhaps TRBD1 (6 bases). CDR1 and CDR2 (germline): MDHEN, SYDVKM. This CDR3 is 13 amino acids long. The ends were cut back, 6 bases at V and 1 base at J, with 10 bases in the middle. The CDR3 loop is CASSLTGSYEQYF. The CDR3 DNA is TGTGCCAGCAGCCTCACAGGGTCCTACGAGCAGTACTTC.

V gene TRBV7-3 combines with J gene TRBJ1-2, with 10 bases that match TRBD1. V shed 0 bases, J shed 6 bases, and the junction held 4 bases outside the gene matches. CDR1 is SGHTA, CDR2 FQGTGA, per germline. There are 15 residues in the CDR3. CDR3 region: CASSLTPGTGDGYTF. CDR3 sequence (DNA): TGTGCCAGCAGCTTAACGCCAGGGACAGGGGATGGCTACACCTTC. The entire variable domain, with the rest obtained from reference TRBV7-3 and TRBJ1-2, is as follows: GAGVSQTPSNKVTEKGKYVELRCDPISGHTALYWYRQSLGQGPEFLIYFQGTGAADDSGLPNDRFFAVRPEGSVSTLKIQRTERGDSAVYLCASSLTPGTGDGYTFGSGTRLTVV.

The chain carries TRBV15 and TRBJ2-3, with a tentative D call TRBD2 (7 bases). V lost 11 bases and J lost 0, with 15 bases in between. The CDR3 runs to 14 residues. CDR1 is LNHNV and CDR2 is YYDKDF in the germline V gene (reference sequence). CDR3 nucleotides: TGTGCCGTGGTGGGGGGGCGTAGCACAGATACGCAGTATTTT. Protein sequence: CAVVGGRSTDTQYF.

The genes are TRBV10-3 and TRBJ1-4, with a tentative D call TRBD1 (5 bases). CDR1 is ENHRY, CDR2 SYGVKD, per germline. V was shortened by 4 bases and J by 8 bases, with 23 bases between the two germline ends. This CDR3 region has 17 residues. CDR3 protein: CAISGGLLTLGPEKLFF. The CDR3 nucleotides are TGTGCCATCAGTGGGGGACTCCTCACCTTGGGGCCGGAAAAACTGTTTTTT.

CDR3 amino acids: CASRPDIPGEAFF. In DNA, the CDR3 is TGTGCCAGCAGACCGGACATCCCTGGCGAAGCTTTCTTT. The chain combines TRBV28 with TRBJ1-1; a weak D match, TRBD1 (5 bases). V lost 6 bases, J lost 8 bases, and 16 bases lay in between. Germline lookup yields CDR1 MDHEN and CDR2 SYDVKM. There are 13 residues in the CDR3.

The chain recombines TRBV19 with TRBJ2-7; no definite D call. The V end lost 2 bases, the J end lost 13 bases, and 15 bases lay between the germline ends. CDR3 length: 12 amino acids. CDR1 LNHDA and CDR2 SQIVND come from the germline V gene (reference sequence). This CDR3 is CASSIPGNIPYF. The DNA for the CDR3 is TGTGCCAGTAGTATACCGGGTAATATCCCCTACTTC.

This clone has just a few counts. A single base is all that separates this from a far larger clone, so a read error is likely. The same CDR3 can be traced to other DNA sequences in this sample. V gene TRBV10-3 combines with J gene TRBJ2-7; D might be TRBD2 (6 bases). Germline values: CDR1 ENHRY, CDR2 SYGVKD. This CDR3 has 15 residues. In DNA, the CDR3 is TGTGCCAGCAGTGAGTACGCGGGACCCTCCTACGAGCAGTACTTC. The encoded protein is CASSEYAGPSYEQYF.

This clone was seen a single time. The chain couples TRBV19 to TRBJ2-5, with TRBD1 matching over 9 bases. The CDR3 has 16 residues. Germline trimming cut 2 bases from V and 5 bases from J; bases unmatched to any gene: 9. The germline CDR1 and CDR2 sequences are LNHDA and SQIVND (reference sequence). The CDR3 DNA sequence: TGTGCCAGTAGTATACCTCACCAGACAGGGGGGGAGACCCAGTACTTC. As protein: CASSIPHQTGGETQYF.

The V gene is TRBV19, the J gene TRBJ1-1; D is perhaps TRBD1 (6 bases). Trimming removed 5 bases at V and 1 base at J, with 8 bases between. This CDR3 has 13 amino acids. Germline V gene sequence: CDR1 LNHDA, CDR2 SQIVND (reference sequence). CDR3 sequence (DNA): TGTGCCAGTAGTGTGACAGGGAACACTGAAGCTTTCTTT. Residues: CASSVTGNTEAFF. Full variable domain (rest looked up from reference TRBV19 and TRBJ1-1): DGGITQSPKYLFRKEGQNVTLSCEQNLNHDAMYWYRQDPGQGLRLIYYSQIVNDFQKGDIAEGYSVSREKKESFPLTVTSAQKNPTAFYLCASSVTGNTEAFFGQGTRLTVV.

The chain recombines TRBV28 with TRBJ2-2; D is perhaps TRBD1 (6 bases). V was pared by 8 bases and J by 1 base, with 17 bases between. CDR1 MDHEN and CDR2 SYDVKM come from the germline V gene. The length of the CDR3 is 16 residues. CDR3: CASGKDRELNTGELFF. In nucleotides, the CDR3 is TGTGCCAGCGGGAAGGACAGAGAACTGAACACCGGGGAGCTGTTTTTT.

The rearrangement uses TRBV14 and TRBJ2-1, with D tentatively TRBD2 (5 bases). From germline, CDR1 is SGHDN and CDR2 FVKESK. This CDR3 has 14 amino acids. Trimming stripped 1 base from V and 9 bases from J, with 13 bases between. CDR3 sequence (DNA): TGTGCCAGCAGCCAAGTAGGAGGCCAGTTTGAGCAGTTCTTC. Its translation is CASSQVGGQFEQFF.

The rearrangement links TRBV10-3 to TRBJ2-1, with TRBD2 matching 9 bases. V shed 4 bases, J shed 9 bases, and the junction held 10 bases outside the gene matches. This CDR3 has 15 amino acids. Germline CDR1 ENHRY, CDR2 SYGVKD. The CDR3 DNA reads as TGTGCCATCAGTGGAGGGGCTAGCGGGACCCCTGAGCAGTTCTTC. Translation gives CAISGGASGTPEQFF.

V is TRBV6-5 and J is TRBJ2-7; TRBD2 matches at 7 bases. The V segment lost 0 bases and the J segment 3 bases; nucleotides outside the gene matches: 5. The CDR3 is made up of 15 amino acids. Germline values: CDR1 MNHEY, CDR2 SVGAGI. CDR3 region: CASSYSAGVGYEQYF. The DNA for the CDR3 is TGTGCCAGCAGTTACTCCGCGGGAGTGGGCTACGAGCAGTACTTC.

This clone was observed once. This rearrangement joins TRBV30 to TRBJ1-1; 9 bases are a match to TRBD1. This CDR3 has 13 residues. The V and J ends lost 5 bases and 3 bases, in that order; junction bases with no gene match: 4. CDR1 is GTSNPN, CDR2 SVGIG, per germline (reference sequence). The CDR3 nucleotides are TGTGCCTGGGGACAGGGGATAGACACTGAAGCTTTCTTT. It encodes CAWGQGIDTEAFF. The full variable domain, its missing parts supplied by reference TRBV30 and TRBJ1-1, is SQTIHQWPATLVQPVGSPLSLECTVEGTSNPNLYWYRQAAGRGLQLLFYSVGIGQISSEVPQNLSASRPQDRQFILSSKKLLLSDSGFYLCAWGQGIDTEAFFGQGTRLTVV.